These 21 T cell receptor beta chains share one sample of origin, sequenced in a study of T cells in Graves' hyperthyroidism and ophthalmopathy. There were TCR beta CDR3 regions amplified from RNA transcripts. HTBI primers were employed in a first-round RT-PCR of the TCR CDR3. One entry per CDR3 protein results from TCRdb running MiXCR on the multiplex PCR reads. The table has 250,000 or so distinct CDR3 sequences, nearly 15% seen once. Material: blood. These receptors all stem from a woman aged 45-60 years with Graves' hyperthyroidism that later progressed to Graves' ophthalmopathy.

In this sample, this clonotype turned up a few times. A junction boundary mismatches the germline segment, possibly from a read error. The V gene is TRBV5-1, the J gene TRBJ2-4; tentative D call: TRBD1 (5 bases). The CDR3 totals 14 residues. The germline CDR1 and CDR2 sequences are SGHRS and YFSETQ. The CDR3 DNA reads as TGCGCCAGCAGCTTGGCGGCCCAGGGTAACATTCGGTACTTC. Translation: CASSLAAQGNIRYF.

This clonotype was counted many times. This sequence joins TRBV20-1 and TRBJ1-5; TRBD1 matches at 11 bases. The V segment lost 6 bases and the J segment 4 bases; nucleotides outside the gene matches: 5. Germline CDR1 reads DFQATT; CDR2 reads SNEGSKA (reference sequence). This CDR3 spans 14 amino acids. This chain's CDR3 is CSACGTGGNQPQHF. Here the CDR3 DNA reads TGCAGTGCATGTGGGACAGGGGGAAATCAGCCCCAGCATTTT.

The chain carries TRBV3-1 and TRBJ2-2; the D is unclear. Germline assignment: CDR1 LGHDT and CDR2 YNNKEL (reference sequence). The CDR3 is 12 residues long. V lost 2 bases, J lost 6 bases, and 4 bases lay in between. CDR3 nucleotides: TGTGCCAGCAGCCAAACAGCCGGGGAGCTGTTTTTT. Encoded protein: CASSQTAGELFF.

This clonotype appeared many times. The J gene is TRBJ2-2, the V gene TRBV7-3; a weak D match, TRBD1 (6 bases). Germline V gives CDR1 SGHTA, CDR2 FQGTGA. The CDR3 extends over 14 amino acids. Trimming shortened V by 4 bases and J by 6 bases, and 12 bases separated the two germline ends. CDR3: CASSSSTGSGELFF. For the CDR3, the DNA is TGTGCCAGCAGCTCCTCAACAGGGTCCGGGGAGCTGTTTTTT.

This clonotype was counted ten times or more. The chain recombines TRBV27 with TRBJ1-1; D unresolved. The CDR3 contains 15 residues. The germline V gene encodes CDR1 MNHEY and CDR2 SMNVEV (reference sequence). V dropped 6 bases and J dropped 2 bases, with 16 bases sitting between them. CDR3 region: CASSRLGISNTEAFF. For the CDR3, the DNA is TGTGCCAGCAGCAGACTGGGGATTTCAAACACTGAAGCTTTCTTT.

The table lists this clonotype with many counts. The gene calls are TRBV5-1 and TRBJ2-7, with D tentatively TRBD2 (7 bases). Germline V lookup: CDR1 SGHRS, CDR2 YFSETQ. The CDR3 is 18 amino acids. Trimming shortened V by 3 bases and J by 0 bases, and 22 bases separated the two germline ends. CDR3 nucleotides: TGCGCCAGCAGCTCTACGCGGGGGATAGCGGACAGCTCCTACGAGCAGTACTTC. This translates into CASSSTRGIADSSYEQYF.

Concerning this clonotype: A much larger clone sits a single nucleotide away, making a read error possible. This chain uses TRBV7-9 with TRBJ1-3; D is unclear. The CDR3 length is 12 residues. Germline lookup yields CDR1 SEHNR and CDR2 FQNEAQ (reference sequence). The ends were cut back, 2 bases at V and 3 bases at J, with 2 bases in the middle. CDR3 nucleotides: TGTGCCAGCAGCTTAAATGGAAACACCATATATTTT. Translated, it gives CASSLNGNTIYF.

In its sample, this clonotype was seen many times. The V call is TRBV14, the J call TRBJ2-3; D not resolved. V lost 6 bases and J 0 bases, leaving 16 bases between the germline ends. The CDR3 is made up of 16 amino acids. Germline V gene sequence: CDR1 SGHDN, CDR2 FVKESK. CDR3 amino acids: CASRRYPAVSTDTQYF. The CDR3 nucleotides are TGTGCCAGCAGACGATACCCGGCAGTTAGCACAGATACGCAGTATTTT.

In its sample, this clonotype was seen many times. This chain connects TRBV27 to TRBJ2-3; 12 bases fit TRBD2. The germline V gene encodes CDR1 MNHEY and CDR2 SMNVEV (reference sequence). J lost 4 bases, V lost 2 bases, and 4 bases had no gene match. The CDR3 is 16 amino acids. CDR3 residues: CASSLRLAGGADTQYF. The CDR3 DNA reads TGTGCCAGCAGTTTACGTCTAGCGGGAGGGGCAGATACGCAGTATTTT.

This clonotype was detected ten times or more. The chain is built from TRBV7-6 and TRBJ1-2; D is ambiguous. Trimming cost V 5 bases and J 8 bases, with 15 bases left between them. Per germline, CDR1 SGHVS and CDR2 FNYEAQ. The CDR3 runs 13 residues. The CDR3 coding sequence is TGTGCCAGCAGCCCCCGGCCTTTCGGGGGCTACACCTTC. Amino acid sequence: CASSPRPFGGYTF.

The chain combines TRBV24-1 with TRBJ2-1; D might be TRBD2 (6 bases). The germline V gene has CDR1 KGHDR and CDR2 SFDVKD. The CDR3 runs to 12 residues. The V gene lost 4 bases and the J gene lost 10 bases, with 10 bases spanning the gap. Here the CDR3 reads CATSDGTREQFF. In DNA form, the CDR3 reads TGTGCCACCAGTGACGGGACTCGGGAGCAGTTCTTC.

In this sample, this clonotype turned up many times. V gene TRBV12-3 or TRBV12-4 combines with J gene TRBJ1-2; D is uncertain. The CDR3 length is 11 residues. The V end was cut by 6 bases, the J end by 7 bases, with 9 bases between. The CDR3 region has the DNA TGTGCCAGCAGGCAAACAGTTGGCTACACCTTC. Translating it yields CASRQTVGYTF.

The V gene is TRBV5-1, the J gene TRBJ1-6; D unclear. This CDR3 is 15 amino acids long. Trimming took 0 bases from V and 7 from J, leaving 11 bases between them. Germline loops: CDR1 SGHRS, CDR2 YFSETQ. CDR3 nucleotides: TGCGCCAGCAGCTTGGTTCGTCGGCCCAATTCACCCCTCCACTTT. It codes for CASSLVRRPNSPLHF.

The table lists this clonotype with many counts. The chain combines TRBV12-3 or TRBV12-4 with TRBJ2-1, with 10 bases matching TRBD2. The CDR3 is 14 amino acids. The trim removed 10 bases at V and 7 bases at J, leaving 10 bases unmatched. CDR3 sequence: CANGGAGGRNEQFF. The DNA for the CDR3 is TGTGCCAACGGGGGAGCGGGAGGGCGAAATGAGCAGTTCTTC.

There are many counts of this clonotype. The V and J genes are TRBV7-9 and TRBJ2-1, with TRBD2 matching over 9 bases. Germline assignment: CDR1 SEHNR and CDR2 FQNEAQ (reference sequence). This CDR3 is 14 amino acids long. Losses at the gene ends were 6 bases for V and 8 bases for J; bases not matched to a gene: 8. The DNA for the CDR3 is TGTGCCAGCAGGAGAGCGGGAGGTTACGATGAGCAGTTCTTC. This encodes CASRRAGGYDEQFF.

The chain uses TRBV28 and TRBJ2-3; TRBD2 agrees at 10 bases. V trimming: 6 bases; J trimming: 0 bases; junction bases outside the gene matches: 9. Germline CDR1 is MDHEN and CDR2 is SYDVKM. The CDR3 runs to 17 residues. The CDR3 bases are TGTGCCAGCAGCACCTGGACTAGCGGAGCTAGCACAGATACGCAGTATTTT. Its protein is CASSTWTSGASTDTQYF.

This clonotype has a handful of counts. A single base separates this from a much larger clone, so it may be a read error. The chain links TRBV2 to TRBJ2-2; the match to TRBD2 covers 8 bases. Unmatched junction bases numbered 3, after V lost 3 bases and J lost 0 bases. The CDR3 consists of 16 residues. Germline CDR1 is SNHLY and CDR2 is FYNNEI. The DNA of the CDR3 is TGTGCCAGCAGTGACTCACTAGCGGCGAACACCGGGGAGCTGTTTTTT. Its translation: CASSDSLAANTGELFF.

The chain links TRBV19 to TRBJ2-3; D not certain. The germline gives CDR1 LNHDA, CDR2 SQIVND (reference sequence). CDR3 length equals 13 residues. The germline V and J ends were trimmed by 7 bases and 6 bases, with 14 bases remaining between them. The CDR3 loop is CASTLVGGDTQYF. The CDR3 DNA reads as TGTGCCAGTACGCTCGTAGGTGGTGATACGCAGTATTTT.

This clonotype was counted many times. V gene TRBV11-2 combines with J gene TRBJ2-7, with D uncertain. V was trimmed by 0 bases and J by 6 bases, leaving 9 bases between them. The CDR3 has 13 amino acids. CDR1 is SGHAT and CDR2 is FQNNGV in the germline V gene. The DNA of the CDR3 is TGTGCCAGCAGCTTAGAAGGCATCACCGAGCAGTACTTC. It encodes CASSLEGITEQYF.

This clonotype was found many times. The rearrangement uses TRBV3-1 and TRBJ1-1; 10 bases match TRBD1. The CDR3 loop spans 16 amino acids. CDR1 and CDR2 (germline): LGHDT, YNNKEL (reference sequence). The ends lost 4 bases at V and 0 bases at J; junction bases unmatched: 5. CDR3 protein: CASSPGTGELNTEAFF. The CDR3 nucleotides are TGTGCCAGCAGCCCCGGGACAGGGGAGCTGAACACTGAAGCTTTCTTT. The complete variable domain, with remaining parts taken from reference TRBV3-1 and TRBJ1-1, reads DTAVSQTPKYLVTQMGNDKSIKCEQNLGHDTMYWYKQDSKKFLKIMFSYNNKELIINETVPNRFSPKSPDKAHLNLHINSLELGDSAVYFCASSPGTGELNTEAFFGQGTRLTVV.

This clonotype came up many times. CDR3 amino acids: CASSYDGLNAYEQYF. The CDR3 region has the DNA TGTGCCAGCAGTTATGACGGACTAAATGCCTACGAGCAGTACTTC. The chain is built from TRBV6-1 and TRBJ2-7; D might be TRBD2 (6 bases). The germline V and J ends were trimmed by 5 bases and 2 bases, with 16 bases remaining between them. Germline CDR1 MNHNS, CDR2 SASEGT. This CDR3 region has 15 residues.